The 21 T cell receptor beta chains below were found in one sample sequenced in a study of Ad26.COV2.S vaccination and SARS-CoV-2 variants. Treatment here: approximately 18 received Ad26.COV2.S at low or high dose, single or two shots; several received placebo; per-sample allocation not given. The samples were gathered on day 63 after the first injection of vaccine or placebo. TCRdb keeps only in-frame clones here, not all; method: immunoSEQ multiplex PCR. This table has 350,000 to 500,000 clones, roughly 87% appearing once. Sequenced here: peripheral blood, sampled in a trial of Ad26.COV2.S vaccine versus placebo. The source is a person between 18 and 59 years old who received the Ad26.COV2.S COVID-19 vaccine or a placebo.

The chain uses TRBV9 and TRBJ1-2, with 7 bases lining up with TRBD1. The V gene's germline CDR1 is SGDLS and CDR2 YYNGEE. V trimming: 3 bases; J trimming: 4 bases; junction bases outside the gene matches: 3. The CDR3 contains 13 residues. The CDR3 loop reads CASSGYRGYGYTF. The CDR3 DNA is TGTGCCAGCAGCGGATACAGGGGCTATGGCTACACCTTC.

This chain joins TRBV4-3 and TRBJ2-7; 7 positions match TRBD2. The germline CDR1 and CDR2 sequences are LGHNA and YSLEER. The CDR3 has 15 amino acids. Germline trimming cut 1 base from V and 1 base from J; bases unmatched to any gene: 4. For the CDR3, the DNA is TGCGCCAGCAGCCAAGGGCGGGAGTGGTCCTACGAGCAGTACTTC. Translating gives CASSQGREWSYEQYF.

About this clone: This specimen includes other DNA sequences encoding the same CDR3. The chain recombines TRBV5-1 with TRBJ2-5, with 9 bases identical to TRBD1. The CDR3 runs to 15 residues. V gave up 0 bases and J gave up 2 bases; unmatched junction bases: 2. Germline assignment: CDR1 SGHRS and CDR2 YFSETQ. CDR3 DNA: TGCGCCAGCAGCTTGGGGGACAGGGATCAAGAGACCCAGTACTTC. Protein product: CASSLGDRDQETQYF.

The V call is TRBV19, the J call TRBJ2-7; 8 bases map to TRBD2. Germline CDR1 and CDR2: LNHDA and SQIVND (reference sequence). V dropped 4 bases and J dropped 6; count of bases not matched to a gene: 8. The CDR3 runs 14 residues. For the CDR3, the DNA is TGTGCCAGTAGTACCGCCGGGAGGGTCGGCGAGCAGTACTTC. This sequence encodes CASSTAGRVGEQYF. Using reference TRBV19 and TRBJ2-7 for the parts outside the CDR3, the full variable domain is DGGITQSPKYLFRKEGQNVTLSCEQNLNHDAMYWYRQDPGQGLRLIYYSQIVNDFQKGDIAEGYSVSREKKESFPLTVTSAQKNPTAFYLCASSTAGRVGEQYFGPGTRLTVT.

This chain links TRBV13 with TRBJ2-3; unclear D gene. Trimming removed 2 bases at V and 4 bases at J, with 7 bases between. This CDR3 spans 13 amino acids. Germline CDR1 and CDR2: PRHDT and FYEKMQ (reference sequence). CDR3 in DNA: TGTGCCAGCAGCTTACTAAGCCCAGATACGCAGTATTTT. Its translation is CASSLLSPDTQYF.

CDR3 residues: CASSRNRDRGGGYTF. As DNA, the CDR3 is TGTGCCAGCAGCCGGAACCGGGACAGGGGAGGGGGCTACACCTTC. The chain couples TRBV13 to TRBJ1-2; 10 bases match TRBD1. CDR1 and CDR2 from the germline V gene are PRHDT and FYEKMQ (reference sequence). The CDR3 spans 15 residues. With 5 bases clipped from V and 8 bases from J, the junction kept 11 bases outside the gene matches. Together with reference TRBV13 and TRBJ1-2, the CDR3 gives the full variable domain: AAGVIQSPRHLIKEKRETATLKCYPIPRHDTVYWYQQGPGQDPQFLISFYEKMQSDKGSIPDRFSAQQFSDYHSELNMSSLELGDSALYFCASSRNRDRGGGYTFGSGTRLTVV.

The V call is TRBV27, the J call TRBJ2-3, with 10 bases identical to TRBD2. The germline V gene encodes CDR1 MNHEY and CDR2 SMNVEV (reference sequence). With 8 bases clipped from V and 4 bases from J, the junction kept 9 bases outside the gene matches. The CDR3 covers 15 residues. The CDR3 nucleotides read TGTGCCAGCGACCCAAGCGGGAGGGGAGCAGATACGCAGTATTTT. It codes for CASDPSGRGADTQYF.

The V gene is TRBV6-1, the J gene TRBJ1-6; D gene ambiguous. Germline V CDR1 and CDR2: MNHNS, SASEGT. The V gene lost 2 bases and the J gene lost 9 bases, with 8 bases spanning the gap. The CDR3 spans 13 residues. The CDR3 nucleotides read TGTGCCAGCAGTGAACAAATAGCTTCACCCCTCCACTTT. Its protein product is CASSEQIASPLHF.

This chain links TRBV6-5 with TRBJ2-5; no definite D call. The CDR3 extends over 13 amino acids. Per the germline V gene, CDR1 is MNHEY and CDR2 is SVGAGI. Between the trimmed V and J ends, which lost 10 bases and 5 bases, there was a span of 17 bases. CDR3 sequence: CATLRIGQETQYF. DNA of the CDR3: TGTGCCACCCTCAGGATAGGGCAGGAGACCCAGTACTTC.

V and J are TRBV9 and TRBJ1-2; possible D gene TRBD1, 6 bases. Trimming cost V 2 bases and J 4 bases, with 15 bases left between them. Germline assignment: CDR1 SGDLS and CDR2 YYNGEE. The CDR3 has 15 amino acids. CDR3: CASSVPRGGGYGYTF. DNA of the CDR3: TGTGCCAGCAGCGTTCCCAGGGGCGGCGGCTATGGCTACACCTTC.

The chain couples TRBV3-1 (or the pseudogene TRBV3-2) to TRBJ2-7; the D is unclear. V lost 1 base and J 0 bases, leaving 10 bases between the germline ends. There are 15 residues in the CDR3. CDR1 is LGHDT, CDR2 YNNKEL, per germline (reference sequence). CDR3: CASSQGLTLSYEQYF. The CDR3, as DNA: TGTGCCAGCAGCCAAGGACTTACCCTCTCCTACGAGCAGTACTTC.

The chain couples TRBV6-4 to TRBJ1-5, with D possibly TRBD1 on 6 matching bases. This CDR3 has 15 residues. Germline V gene lookup returns CDR1 MRHNA and CDR2 SNTAGT. Trimming left V 6 bases short and J 3 bases short, with 15 bases between. CDR3 nucleotide sequence: TGTGCCAGCAGCCCCGAGACAGGACCCAATCAGCCCCAGCATTTT. Residues: CASSPETGPNQPQHF.

The chain is built from TRBV13 and TRBJ2-1; D gene unclear. The CDR3 totals 14 residues. Germline lookup yields CDR1 PRHDT and CDR2 FYEKMQ (reference sequence). Trimming left V 5 bases short and J 7 bases short, with 15 bases between. The chain's CDR3 is CASSPRFPGNEQFF. For the CDR3, the DNA is TGTGCCAGCAGCCCAAGGTTCCCTGGGAATGAGCAGTTCTTC.

The chain couples TRBV7-8 to TRBJ1-5; TRBD1 matches at 7 bases. J lost 1 base, V lost 5 bases, and 8 bases had no gene match. This CDR3 comprises 16 residues. Germline-derived CDR1 and CDR2 are SGHVS and FQNEAQ. The CDR3 is CASSPYRGSSNQPQHF. Written as DNA, the CDR3 is TGTGCCAGCAGCCCTTACAGGGGTAGCAGCAATCAGCCCCAGCATTTT.

The chain couples TRBV9 to TRBJ2-2; D is uncertain. V lost 0 bases to trimming and J lost 7 bases, with 10 bases between them. Germline V gene sequence: CDR1 SGDLS, CDR2 YYNGEE. The CDR3 runs 14 residues. CDR3 loop: CASSVGLTNGELFF. As DNA, the CDR3 is TGTGCCAGCAGCGTAGGGCTTACCAACGGGGAGCTGTTTTTT. The full variable domain, rest sourced from reference TRBV9 and TRBJ2-2, is DSGVTQTPKHLITATGQRVTLRCSPRSGDLSVYWYQQSLDQGLQFLIQYYNGEERAKGNILERFSAQQFPDLHSELNLSSLELGDSALYFCASSVGLTNGELFFGEGSRLTVL.

The chain combines TRBV5-6 with TRBJ2-7; 8 bases agree with TRBD1. The length of the CDR3 is 14 residues. Per the germline V gene, CDR1 is SGHDT and CDR2 is YYEEEE. V was clipped by 2 bases and J by 5 bases; unmatched bases: 6. CDR3 sequence reads: CASSLGQGVHEQYF. The CDR3 DNA follows: TGTGCCAGCAGCTTAGGACAGGGAGTCCACGAGCAGTACTTC.

The chain employs TRBV2 and TRBJ1-2; D is unclear. The germline V gene encodes CDR1 SNHLY and CDR2 FYNNEI. The CDR3 has 14 amino acids. Trimming pared 1 base from V and 0 bases from J, leaving 6 bases between. This CDR3 is CASSEEETNYGYTF. CDR3 bases: TGTGCCAGCAGTGAAGAGGAGACTAACTATGGCTACACCTTC.

The chain links TRBV24-1 to TRBJ1-6; D unresolved. V lost 2 bases to trimming and J lost 7 bases, with 14 bases between them. This CDR3 is 16 amino acids long. Germline loops: CDR1 KGHDR, CDR2 SFDVKD. The CDR3 bases are TGTGCCACCAGTGATTCCCGCGGAGGCGGGAATTCACCCCTCCACTTT. Protein sequence: CATSDSRGGGNSPLHF.

This clone was observed a single time. This sequence joins TRBV15 and TRBJ1-2; no clear D gene. The V and J ends lost 0 bases and 9 bases respectively, with 17 bases between them. This CDR3 has 15 residues. The germline gives CDR1 LNHNV, CDR2 YYDKDF (reference sequence). The CDR3 nucleotides are TGTGCCACCAGCAGAGATGGACCAGTTTATCAAAGCTACACCTTC. This sequence encodes CATSRDGPVYQSYTF.

The chain links TRBV18 to TRBJ2-7, with D unclear. V was clipped by 2 bases and J by 4 bases, with 9 bases between them. The CDR3 is 13 amino acids. Germline lookup yields CDR1 KGHSH and CDR2 LQKENI. CDR3 nucleotide sequence: TGTGCCAGCTCACCAAGGGAACCGTACGAGCAGTACTTC. It is translated as CASSPREPYEQYF.

The rearrangement uses TRBV5-1 and TRBJ2-1, with 13 positions matching TRBD2. Germline trimming cut 2 bases from V and 8 bases from J; bases unmatched to any gene: 4. The germline V gene has CDR1 SGHRS and CDR2 YFSETQ. This CDR3 is 15 amino acids long. CDR3 nucleotides: TGCGCCAGCAGCTTACTAGCGGGAGGGCGGGATGAGCAGTTCTTC. Translating gives CASSLLAGGRDEQFF.